The 17 T cell receptor beta chains given below trace back to one sample, sequenced in a study of cytomegalovirus exposure and HLA in healthy donors. Vbeta (60) and Jbeta (13) primers were used in the PCR. TCRdb's copy holds only in-frame clones and misses some; the assay was immunoSEQ multiplex PCR. This table has 85,000 to 95,000 clones, roughly 72% appearing once. Sequenced material: PBMCs. The origin of the receptors is a man under 40 in good health and CMV-seropositive.

The chain joins TRBV27 to TRBJ1-5; D is perhaps TRBD1 (5 bases). The CDR3 is 15 amino acids. Germline V lookup: CDR1 MNHEY, CDR2 SMNVEV (reference sequence). Deletions cut 5 bases from V and 6 bases from J, with 17 bases between. The DNA of the CDR3 is TGTGCCAGCAGTCCGGACCAGGGCCAGAGTCAGCCCCAGCATTTT. It codes for CASSPDQGQSQPQHF.

The V and J genes are TRBV11-3 and TRBJ2-3, with 14 bases that match TRBD2. The germline V gene has CDR1 SGHNT and CDR2 YENEEA. The CDR3 extends over 17 amino acids. Trimming cost V 5 bases and J 1 base; bases outside gene matches: 5. The CDR3 region has the DNA TGTGCCAGCAGCCCGGGACTAGCGGGAGACGGCACAGATACGCAGTATTTT. Translation gives CASSPGLAGDGTDTQYF.

The genes are TRBV6-6 and TRBJ1-1, with D tentatively TRBD1 (6 bases). The V end was cut by 2 bases, the J end by 1 base, with 14 bases between. CDR1 and CDR2 (germline): MNHNY, SVGAGI (reference sequence). The CDR3 has 16 residues. The CDR3 DNA reads as TGTGCCAGCAGTTACAGCGTCGACAGGTCGAACACTGAAGCTTTCTTT. It codes for CASSYSVDRSNTEAFF.

This chain connects TRBV5-6 to TRBJ1-5; D perhaps matches TRBD1 (5 bases). CDR3 length equals 16 residues. Trimming pared 1 base from V and 2 bases from J, leaving 13 bases between. Per the germline V gene, CDR1 is SGHDT and CDR2 is YYEEEE. The DNA for the CDR3 is TGTGCCAGCAGCTTGTTGATGGGGGAGGGCAATCAGCCCCAGCATTTT. As protein: CASSLLMGEGNQPQHF.

The chain carries TRBV10-3 and TRBJ2-7; TRBD1 might be the D (6 bases). The germline CDR1 and CDR2 sequences are ENHRY and SYGVKD. The V gene lost 2 bases and the J gene lost 5 bases, with 10 bases spanning the gap. This CDR3 has 13 amino acids. This CDR3 is CAISESRGDEQYF. CDR3 bases: TGTGCCATCAGTGAGAGCAGGGGTGACGAGCAGTACTTC.

The chain uses TRBV28 and TRBJ1-2, with TRBD1 matching over 10 bases. Germline V gene sequence: CDR1 MDHEN, CDR2 SYDVKM. The CDR3 extends over 16 amino acids. Trimming at V came to 7 bases and at J to 5 bases, leaving 13 bases not matched to a gene. CDR3 DNA: TGTGCCAGCACTAGAACCGGGACAGGGGTAGAGTATGGCTACACCTTC. This gives the protein CASTRTGTGVEYGYTF.

J is TRBJ2-3 and V is TRBV4-3; 8 bases are shared with TRBD1. With 1 base clipped from V and 6 bases from J, the junction kept 9 bases outside the gene matches. The CDR3 has 16 residues. Germline CDR1 LGHNA, CDR2 YSLEER. This chain's CDR3 is CASSQARTGLMDTQYF. The CDR3 DNA follows: TGCGCCAGCAGCCAAGCCCGGACAGGGTTAATGGATACGCAGTATTTT.

This chain links TRBV15 with TRBJ2-7; 7 bases fit TRBD2. This CDR3 spans 17 amino acids. With V trimmed by 0 bases and J by 6 bases, 14 bases remained unmatched. Germline CDR1 LNHNV, CDR2 YYDKDF (reference sequence). CDR3 sequence reads: CATSRDRTSIPTGEQYF. The DNA of the CDR3 is TGTGCCACCAGCAGAGATCGGACTAGTATTCCTACCGGCGAGCAGTACTTC. The complete variable domain, with remaining parts taken from reference TRBV15 and TRBJ2-7, reads DAMVIQNPRYQVTQFGKPVTLSCSQTLNHNVMYWYQQKSSQAPKLLFHYYDKDFNNEADTPDNFQSRRPNTSFCFLDIRSPGLGDTAMYLCATSRDRTSIPTGEQYFGPGTRLTVT.

The V gene is TRBV5-4, the J gene TRBJ2-1, with TRBD1 matching over 7 bases. The germline CDR1 and CDR2 sequences are SGHNT and YYREEE (reference sequence). The CDR3 is made up of 15 amino acids. J gave up 4 bases and V 0 bases, and 4 bases lay outside the gene matches. The CDR3 region is CASSLEGGGYNEQFF. The CDR3 DNA sequence: TGTGCCAGCAGCTTGGAAGGGGGCGGTTACAATGAGCAGTTCTTC.

The genes are TRBV7-2 and TRBJ1-1; D not certain. Germline V CDR1 and CDR2: SGHTA, FQGNSA. V was cut by 1 base and J by 5 bases, with 17 bases left in between. This CDR3 has 16 amino acids. The CDR3 loop reads CASSLEEHSQQTEAFF. The DNA for the CDR3 is TGTGCCAGCAGCTTAGAAGAACACAGTCAACAAACTGAAGCTTTCTTT.

The chain carries TRBV29-1 and TRBJ2-7; D is possibly TRBD2 (5 bases). Looked up from germline, CDR1 is SQVTM and CDR2 is ANQGSEA. V was clipped by 6 bases and J by 3 bases, with 15 bases between them. There are 13 residues in the CDR3. CDR3 loop: CSVGRDGIYEQYF. DNA of the CDR3: TGCAGCGTCGGACGTGACGGGATCTACGAGCAGTACTTC.

The chain is built from TRBV29-1 and TRBJ2-7; 8 positions match TRBD2. The germline CDR1 and CDR2 sequences are SQVTM and ANQGSEA. J was trimmed by 3 bases and V by 1 base; bases with no gene match: 8. The CDR3 extends over 15 amino acids. Here the CDR3 reads CSVEAEAGGFYEQYF. The CDR3 DNA sequence: TGCAGCGTTGAAGCAGAGGCGGGGGGCTTCTACGAGCAGTACTTC.

In DNA form, the CDR3 reads TGCGCCAGCAGCTTAGAGGGGGGGACAGATACGCAGTATTTT. It yields the protein CASSLEGGTDTQYF. The J gene is TRBJ2-3, the V gene TRBV5-1, with D possibly being TRBD2 (7 bases). Germline assignment: CDR1 SGHRS and CDR2 YFSETQ. This CDR3 has 14 amino acids. V was cut by 2 bases and J by 3 bases, with 10 bases left in between.

The chain employs TRBV5-6 and TRBJ2-7, with TRBD1 matching over 10 bases. CDR3 length: 16 amino acids. CDR1 SGHDT and CDR2 YYEEEE come from the germline V gene. V was pared by 0 bases and J by 6 bases, with 9 bases of the junction left unmatched. CDR3 amino acids: CASSLALGQGKIEQYF. CDR3 nucleotide sequence: TGTGCCAGCAGCTTGGCCCTGGGACAGGGGAAGATCGAGCAGTACTTC.

The rearrangement joins TRBV4-1 to TRBJ1-1, with 7 bases identical to TRBD1. J lost 4 bases, V lost 0 bases, and 8 bases had no gene match. The CDR3 has 16 residues. Germline CDR1 and CDR2: MGHRA and YSYEKL. DNA for the CDR3: TGCGCCAGCAGCCAAGAGAGGGCAGGGGGTGGCACTGAAGCTTTCTTT. Protein product: CASSQERAGGGTEAFF.

V usage is TRBV6-5 and J usage is TRBJ2-5; 9 nucleotides match TRBD2. The CDR3 has 14 residues. The junction had 5 bases not matched to a gene; V was cut back by 5 bases and J by 4 bases. Looked up from germline, CDR1 is MNHEY and CDR2 is SVGAGI. The CDR3 DNA is TGTGCCAGCAGTGATGGACTAGCGCTAGAGACCCAGTACTTC. It is translated as CASSDGLALETQYF.

This chain links TRBV5-1 with TRBJ1-1; 9 bases are shared with TRBD1. Germline V gene data show CDR1 as SGHRS and CDR2 as YFSETQ. This CDR3 spans 14 amino acids. V was clipped by 4 bases and J by 5 bases; unmatched bases: 6. CDR3 DNA: TGCGCCAGCAGCCAGACAGGGGGTAAAACTGAAGCTTTCTTT. Residues: CASSQTGGKTEAFF.